A selection of T cell receptor beta chains follows, all from one sample in a study of blood T cells in healthy people across ages. MiXCR was run by TCRdb on the 5' RACE reads, yielding one entry per CDR3 protein. This table has 800,000 or so distinct CDR3 sequences, 20% to 30% appearing once. This same sample was also taken into another study, of T cells of mothers and their children.

The sequencing input was blood. The receptors originated from a boy between 10 and 17 years old in good health. CDR3s include the opening cysteine and the closing phenylalanine or tryptophan. D genes are given only for firm matches. A clone size is listed for some rows: how often the clone was seen (once, few, many), or a class if it is expanded.

D	J	V	size	DNA	CDR3
NA	TRBJ1-5	TRBV20-1	few	TGCAGTGCTAGAGATGGGTATCAGCCCCAGCATTTT	CSARDGYQPQHF
TRBD1	TRBJ2-7	TRBV5-1	NA	TGCGCCAGCCGATCCCTGGGGACAGGGGGGTACGAGCAGTACTTC	CASRSLGTGGYEQYF
TRBD2	TRBJ2-3	TRBV7-3	few	TGTGCCAGCAGCCCCAGCGGGAGGATCGCAGATACGCAGTATTTT	CASSPSGRIADTQYF
NA	TRBJ1-1	TRBV6-5	NA	TGTGCCAGCAGTTACTTTTCGGGGCATCCTGAAGCTTTCTTT	CASSYFSGHPEAFF
NA	TRBJ2-5	TRBV25-1	NA	TGTGCCAGCAGTGAATCCCCCGGAGGGATTGAGACCCAGTACTTC	CASSESPGGIETQYF
TRBD1	TRBJ2-3	TRBV27	NA	TGTGCCAGCTGCTCCAGGGGGAGCACAGATACGCAGTATTTT	CASCSRGSTDTQYF
NA	TRBJ2-7	TRBV27	NA	TGTGCCAGCAGTTTATCCCGCTTGTGGGGGAACGAGCAGTACTTC	CASSLSRLWGNEQYF
NA	TRBJ2-1	TRBV3-1	few	TGTGCCAGCAGCCAAGAGTTCCGGGAGCAGTTCTTC	CASSQEFREQFF
NA	TRBJ1-3	TRBV7-2	NA	TGTGCCAGCAGCCCGGGACGGGCCATATATTTT	CASSPGRAIYF
NA	TRBJ1-1	TRBV7-2	few	TGTGCCAGCAGCTTACTAGGGGTTAACACTGAAGCTTTCTTT	CASSLLGVNTEAFF
TRBD1	TRBJ2-5	TRBV28	few	TGTGCCAGCAGTTTAACAGGGGGCTCGGGGGAGACCCAGTACTTC	CASSLTGGSGETQYF
TRBD1	TRBJ1-2	TRBV7-9	NA	TGTGCCAGCAGCGTCGACAGGGGGGATGGCTACACCTTC	CASSVDRGDGYTF
NA	TRBJ1-2	TRBV28	few	TGTGCCAGCAGTTTCCTAAATGACTACACCTTC	CASSFLNDYTF
NA	TRBJ1-2	TRBV25-1	few	TGTGCCAGCAGTGAATATTACGGGGCTAACTATGGCTACACCTTC	CASSEYYGANYGYTF
TRBD1	TRBJ1-2	TRBV6-5	NA	TGTGCCAGCGCACAGGGGACTGGCTGCACCTTC	CASAQGTGCTF
TRBD2	TRBJ2-7	TRBV18	few	TGTGCCAGCTCACTCGGGAGGGATCCTTACGAGCAGTACTTC	CASSLGRDPYEQYF
NA	TRBJ1-4	TRBV5-5	NA	TGTGCCAGCAGCTCCGAGGCCGACAGTTTTGGAACCCCTAAGGAAAAACTGTTTTTT	CASSSEADSFGTPKEKLFF
NA	TRBJ2-3	TRBV4-3	NA	TGCGCCAGCAGCCAAGATTTCGGCGACGATACGCAGTATTTT	CASSQDFGDDTQYF
TRBD2	TRBJ2-1	TRBV20-1	NA	TGCAGTGCTAGAGGGCTAGCGGGAGACGGGGAGCAGTTCTTC	CSARGLAGDGEQFF
TRBD1	TRBJ1-2	TRBV4-1	few	TGCGCCAGCAGCCAAGCCCCCGACAGGGGACATGGCTACACCTTC	CASSQAPDRGHGYTF
NA	TRBJ1-2	TRBV27	NA	TGTGCCAGCAGTTTTCTGGGGAGCTATGGCTACACCTTC	CASSFLGSYGYTF
TRBD2	TRBJ2-1	TRBV27	few	TGTGCCAGCAGCCCGTGGGGAGGGGATGAGCAGTTCTTC	CASSPWGGDEQFF
NA	TRBJ2-1	TRBV4-3	few	TGCGCCAGCAGCCAAGTTATAAACTCCGTCCCTGAGCAGTTCTTC	CASSQVINSVPEQFF
NA	TRBJ2-1	TRBV24-1	few	TGTGCCACCAGTGATTTTGGCCAGGGGTCCTACAATGAGCAGTTCTTC	CATSDFGQGSYNEQFF
TRBD1	TRBJ2-4	TRBV29-1	many	TGCAGCGGGCGGGACAGGGATTCCAAAAACATTCAGTACTTC	CSGRDRDSKNIQYF
NA	TRBJ2-5	TRBV12-3/TRBV12-4	NA	TGTGCCAGCAGCCGGGACATCCAAGAGACCCAGTACTTC	CASSRDIQETQYF